This T cell receptor (beta chain) is drawn from a study of regulatory T cells in long-lasting Graves disease. About the research overall: The criterion for persistent Graves' disease was over 5 years of antithyroid drugs with positive TSH receptor antibodies. Study outcomes and limitations: Persistent Graves' patients had lower TCR diversity than newly diagnosed ones. Between persistent patients, 2,500 to 3,500 public clonotypes were shared, exceeding the approximately 870 shared between new patients.

The time point was: persistent/refractory GD, antithyroid drugs over 5 years with positive TRAb. PBMCs were the source of the RNA used for TCR sequencing. According to the study, TCR beta libraries were built with iRepertoire HTBI primers and CDR3-region Arm-PCR. Original processing notes: The study identified 50 to 70 TRBV and some 13 TRBJ segments across samples. MiXCR, run by TCRdb on the multiplex PCR reads, gives a single entry per CDR3 protein. TCRdb, not the authors, supplied the V and J calls. There are 350,000 to 500,000 distinct CDR3 sequences in the sample; 21% occur only once, and around an eighth lies in the top ten. The table lists this clonotype with many counts. Its antigen is still unknown. One end of the junction does not line up with germline, which may come from a read error. The V gene's germline CDR1 is LNHDA and CDR2 SQIVND (reference sequence). This CDR3 region has 13 residues.

The sequence derives from a female donor with Graves disease. The chain uses TRBV19 and TRBJ1-1, with D perhaps TRBD1 (5 bases). Sample: peripheral blood mononuclear cells (PBMCs), taken when the disease was refractory, from a patient treated with antithyroid drugs. The CDR3 protein is CASREGMNTEAFF. In nucleotides, the CDR3 is TGCGCCAGCAGGGAGGGGATGAACACTGAAGCTTTCTTT.